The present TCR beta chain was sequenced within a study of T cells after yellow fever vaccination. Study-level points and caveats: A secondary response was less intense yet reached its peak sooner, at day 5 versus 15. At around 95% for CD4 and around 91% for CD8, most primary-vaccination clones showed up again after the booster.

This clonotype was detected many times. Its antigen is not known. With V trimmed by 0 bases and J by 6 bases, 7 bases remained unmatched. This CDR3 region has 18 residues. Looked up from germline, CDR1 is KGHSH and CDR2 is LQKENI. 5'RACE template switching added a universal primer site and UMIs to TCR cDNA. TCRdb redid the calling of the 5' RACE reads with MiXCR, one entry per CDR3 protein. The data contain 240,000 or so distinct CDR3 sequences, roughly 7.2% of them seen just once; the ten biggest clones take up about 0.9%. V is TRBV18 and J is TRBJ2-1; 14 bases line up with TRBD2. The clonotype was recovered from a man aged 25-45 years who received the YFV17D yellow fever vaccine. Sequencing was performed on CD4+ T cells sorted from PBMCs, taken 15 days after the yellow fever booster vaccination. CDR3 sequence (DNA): TGTGCCAGCTCACCACCCGGACTAGCGGGAGGTGGTGGCAATGAGCAGTTCTTC. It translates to CASSPPGLAGGGGNEQFF.